The present entry profiles one TCR beta chain with its context. Its antigen is unidentified. A much larger clone sits a single nucleotide away, making a read error possible. This sample's time point: newly diagnosed GD, antithyroid drugs for less than 3 months. Generation of the TCR library employed RNA extracted from PBMCs. The entry originates in a study of regulatory T cells in long-lasting Graves disease. General study results and limits: When disease was persistent, TRBV28, TRBJ1-2 and TRBJ2-5 were the favored segments. Peripheral blood was the sole material, not thyroid tissue.

Combining iRepertoire HTBI primers with Arm-PCR of CDR3 regions, the authors built TCR beta libraries. TCRdb itself ran the multiplex PCR reads through MiXCR, one entry per CDR3 protein. The sample yields about 540,000 distinct CDR3 sequences, approximately 15% seen once. The CDR3 runs 15 residues. V shed 4 bases and J 5 bases; nucleotides not matched to a gene: 5. The V gene's germline CDR1 is SGHAT and CDR2 FQNNGV. In addition, the sample was reused for a study of T cells in Graves' hyperthyroidism and ophthalmopathy. This second report adds: Pregnant or lactating patients were excluded, as were those with uncontrolled infection or other autoimmune disease. Ophthalmopathy stood apart from stable hyperthyroidism in a 13 V-J model.

The sample here was peripheral blood mononuclear cells (PBMCs), taken at new diagnosis, from a patient treated with antithyroid drugs. The chain links TRBV11-2 to TRBJ2-1; TRBD2 matches 10 bases. The sequence derives from a man aged 25-40 years with Graves disease. DNA for the CDR3: TGTGCCAGCAGCTCGGGACTAGCGACCCACAATGAGCAGTTCTTC. It codes for CASSSGLATHNEQFF.